This T cell receptor beta chain was identified in a study of control samples from healthy donors and cancer patients. CDR3 size: 15 residues. The V end lost 2 bases, the J end lost 3 bases, and 14 bases lay between the germline ends. Looked up from germline, CDR1 is MNHEY and CDR2 is SMNVEV (reference sequence). Assay: immunoSEQ multiplex PCR; the TCRdb copy retains only in-frame clones and omits some. The sample has under 450,000 clones, about nine tenths seen once; the top ten hold around 6.8%. This chain uses TRBV27 with TRBJ2-7, with D uncertain. This clonotype originated in a man between 35 and 55 years old with head and neck cancer. Sequenced material: PBMCs. CDR3 coding DNA: TGTGCCAGCAGTTTAGCGGATCCGAGTCTCTACGAGCAGTACTTC. This codes for CASSLADPSLYEQYF.